These 30 T cell receptor beta chains share one sample of origin, sequenced in a study of blood T cell repertoires in COVID-19. Measured with immunoSEQ multiplex PCR; TCRdb has only the in-frame clones, and not every one. The data contain around 150,000 clones, about 80% of them singletons. The sample comprised peripheral blood. These receptors were collected from a man aged 60 to 75 with acute or convalescent COVID-19.

The gene calls are TRBV9 and TRBJ1-1, with D maybe TRBD1 (6 bases). The V end was cut by 4 bases, the J end by 2 bases, with 9 bases between. Germline-derived CDR1 and CDR2 are SGDLS and YYNGEE. The CDR3 contains 13 residues. CDR3 sequence: CASSYRDNTEAFF. For the CDR3, the DNA is TGTGCCAGCAGCTACAGGGATAACACTGAAGCTTTCTTT.

This sequence joins TRBV25-1 and TRBJ2-2; 12 bases are shared with TRBD1. CDR1 and CDR2 (germline): MGHDK, SYGVNS. The CDR3 spans 15 residues. V gave up 5 bases and J gave up 6 bases; unmatched junction bases: 4. The CDR3 sequence is CASSRDRGRSGELFF. DNA for the CDR3: TGTGCCAGCAGTAGGGACAGGGGGCGATCCGGGGAGCTGTTTTTT.

A note on this clone: The identical CDR3 is also encoded by other nucleotide sequences in the sample. The rearrangement links TRBV19 to TRBJ2-5, with 8 bases lining up with TRBD2. J gave up 4 bases and V 3 bases, and 4 bases lay outside the gene matches. CDR1 and CDR2 (germline): LNHDA, SQIVND (reference sequence). The CDR3 spans 14 residues. This CDR3 reads CASSIGRGGETQYF. CDR3 nucleotide sequence: TGTGCCAGTAGTATTGGCCGGGGGGGAGAGACCCAGTACTTC. The full variable domain, rest sourced from reference TRBV19 and TRBJ2-5, is DGGITQSPKYLFRKEGQNVTLSCEQNLNHDAMYWYRQDPGQGLRLIYYSQIVNDFQKGDIAEGYSVSREKKESFPLTVTSAQKNPTAFYLCASSIGRGGETQYFGPGTRLLVL.

The gene calls are TRBV5-8 and TRBJ1-4; D is possibly TRBD1 (5 bases). This CDR3 has 16 residues. V was trimmed by 6 bases and J by 5 bases, leaving 20 bases between them. Germline CDR1 and CDR2: SGHTS and YDEGEE. The CDR3 nucleotides read TGTGCCAGCAACCGACTGCCGGGACTAGGAAATGAAAAACTGTTTTTT. Residues: CASNRLPGLGNEKLFF.

This clone was seen a single time. The chain employs TRBV2 and TRBJ2-7; D not certain. The CDR3 loop spans 13 amino acids. V gave up 1 base and J gave up 3 bases, with 7 bases separating them. CDR1 and CDR2 (germline): SNHLY, FYNNEI. The CDR3 region is CASSEGQIYEQYF. CDR3 nucleotide sequence: TGTGCCAGCAGTGAAGGGCAGATCTACGAGCAGTACTTC.

The genes are TRBV9 and TRBJ1-6, with D possibly being TRBD1 (5 bases). Germline lookup yields CDR1 SGDLS and CDR2 YYNGEE. The CDR3 is made up of 15 amino acids. The V end was cut by 4 bases, the J end by 7 bases, with 15 bases between. The DNA for the CDR3 is TGTGCCAGCAGCCCCCCGGGACTTCAGAATTCACCCCTCCACTTT. Its protein is CASSPPGLQNSPLHF. Together with reference TRBV9 and TRBJ1-6, the CDR3 gives the full variable domain: DSGVTQTPKHLITATGQRVTLRCSPRSGDLSVYWYQQSLDQGLQFLIQYYNGEERAKGNILERFSAQQFPDLHSELNLSSLELGDSALYFCASSPPGLQNSPLHFGNGTRLTVT.

V is TRBV30 and J is TRBJ1-1; D gene ambiguous. The CDR3 spans 16 residues. The ends were cut back, 7 bases at V and 1 base at J, with 22 bases in the middle. From germline, CDR1 is GTSNPN and CDR2 SVGIG (reference sequence). The CDR3 coding sequence is TGTGCCTCACGTTCGGGGTTGGGAAGGGAGAACACTGAAGCTTTCTTT. Translation gives CASRSGLGRENTEAFF. Full variable domain (outside the CDR3, taken from reference TRBV30 and TRBJ1-1): SQTIHQWPATLVQPVGSPLSLECTVEGTSNPNLYWYRQAAGRGLQLLFYSVGIGQISSEVPQNLSASRPQDRQFILSSKKLLLSDSGFYLCASRSGLGRENTEAFFGQGTRLTVV.

The rearrangement uses TRBV5-1 and TRBJ2-3, with D uncertain. V gave up 2 bases and J gave up 0 bases, with 10 bases separating them. The CDR3 length is 15 residues. Germline V gene lookup returns CDR1 SGHRS and CDR2 YFSETQ. This CDR3 is CASSLSLTSTDTQYF. CDR3 coding DNA: TGCGCCAGCAGCTTAAGCCTCACTAGCACAGATACGCAGTATTTT. The entire variable domain, with the rest obtained from reference TRBV5-1 and TRBJ2-3, is as follows: KAGVTQTPRYLIKTRGQQVTLSCSPISGHRSVSWYQQTPGQGLQFLFEYFSETQRNKGNFPGRFSGRQFSNSRSEMNVSTLELGDSALYLCASSLSLTSTDTQYFGPGTRLTVL.

This rearrangement joins TRBV7-3 to TRBJ2-3; the D gene is possibly TRBD2 (5 bases). V was cut by 5 bases and J by 4 bases, with 10 bases left in between. This CDR3 spans 13 amino acids. Looked up from germline, CDR1 is SGHTA and CDR2 is FQGTGA. CDR3 coding DNA: TGTGCCAGCAGCCTCGTCGGGGCAGATACGCAGTATTTT. Protein product: CASSLVGADTQYF.

This clone was observed once. The rearrangement uses TRBV29-1 and TRBJ2-7; D is unclear. The CDR3 runs to 12 residues. CDR1 SQVTM and CDR2 ANQGSEA come from the germline V gene. The V and J ends lost 6 bases and 5 bases respectively, with 14 bases between them. CDR3 residues: CSVTRGSDEQYF. The CDR3 region has the DNA TGCAGCGTAACCCGAGGCTCGGACGAGCAGTACTTC.

The chain links TRBV4-3 to TRBJ1-3, with D uncertain. Trimming stripped 0 bases from V and 4 bases from J, with 16 bases between. This CDR3 comprises 17 residues. The germline gives CDR1 LGHNA, CDR2 YSLEER. The CDR3 sequence is CASSQDSHLLYGNTIYF. CDR3 coding DNA: TGCGCCAGCAGCCAAGATTCCCATTTACTTTACGGAAACACCATATATTTT.

The V gene is TRBV27, the J gene TRBJ1-1, with D unclear. The CDR3 is 13 residues long. Trimming shortened V by 6 bases and J by 1 base, and 9 bases separated the two germline ends. The germline V gene encodes CDR1 MNHEY and CDR2 SMNVEV (reference sequence). The CDR3 here is CASRVRQNTEAFF. The CDR3 DNA reads TGTGCCAGCAGAGTGCGGCAGAACACTGAAGCTTTCTTT.

For this clone: The identical CDR3 is also encoded by other nucleotide sequences in the sample. The chain carries TRBV5-1 and TRBJ2-7; 8 bases are shared with TRBD1. The germline V gene has CDR1 SGHRS and CDR2 YFSETQ. After removal of 4 bases from V and 6 bases from J, the junction contained 6 bases not matched to a gene. The CDR3 loop spans 13 amino acids. The CDR3 loop reads CASSLDRGGEQYF. The CDR3 bases are TGCGCCAGCAGCCTCGACAGGGGAGGCGAGCAGTACTTC.

This clone appeared a single time. V and J are TRBV25-1 and TRBJ2-6; TRBD1 matches 10 bases. The CDR3 sequence is 18 residues long. Germline CDR1 and CDR2: MGHDK and SYGVNS. J lost 0 bases, V lost 4 bases, and 6 bases had no gene match. The CDR3 DNA follows: TGTGCCAGCAGTGCCCGGGACAGGGGAAGCTCTGGGGCCAACGTCCTGACTTTC. Translation gives CASSARDRGSSGANVLTF.

The chain combines TRBV12-3 or TRBV12-4 with TRBJ2-3, with a weak D call TRBD1 (6 bases). CDR3 length equals 13 residues. Trimming took off 7 bases at V and 2 bases at J, with 10 bases between the two ends. CDR3 DNA sequence: TGTGCCAGCAATCAGGGGTTCACAGATACGCAGTATTTT. It encodes CASNQGFTDTQYF.

The CDR3 reads CASSQDYGTGGYEQYF. The CDR3 bases are TGCGCCAGCAGCCAAGATTATGGGACAGGGGGCTACGAGCAGTACTTC. V usage is TRBV4-1 and J usage is TRBJ2-7; 11 bases match TRBD1. V shed 0 bases and J 3 bases; nucleotides not matched to a gene: 4. CDR3 length equals 16 residues. Germline CDR1 is MGHRA and CDR2 is YSYEKL.

The chain uses TRBV10-3 and TRBJ2-3, with a weak D call TRBD1 (6 bases). With 2 bases removed from V and 0 bases from J, the gap between germline ends came to 12 bases. Per the germline V gene, CDR1 is ENHRY and CDR2 is SYGVKD. The CDR3 is 16 residues long. The CDR3 DNA reads TGTGCCATCAGTGAGCCGGACAGTTCTAGCACAGATACGCAGTATTTT. Residues: CAISEPDSSSTDTQYF.

The chain combines TRBV9 with TRBJ2-7, with 8 bases lining up with TRBD1. V trimming: 3 bases; J trimming: 0 bases; junction bases outside the gene matches: 2. CDR3 length: 14 residues. The germline gives CDR1 SGDLS, CDR2 YYNGEE. The CDR3 is CASSETGGSYEQYF. CDR3 DNA: TGTGCCAGCAGCGAAACAGGGGGCTCCTACGAGCAGTACTTC. The complete variable domain, with remaining parts taken from reference TRBV9 and TRBJ2-7, reads DSGVTQTPKHLITATGQRVTLRCSPRSGDLSVYWYQQSLDQGLQFLIQYYNGEERAKGNILERFSAQQFPDLHSELNLSSLELGDSALYFCASSETGGSYEQYFGPGTRLTVT.

This clone came up once. V usage is TRBV18 and J usage is TRBJ2-5; 9 positions agree with TRBD1. Unmatched junction bases numbered 13, after V lost 6 bases and J lost 5 bases. Germline CDR1 reads KGHSH; CDR2 reads LQKENI. The length of the CDR3 is 16 residues. CDR3 DNA sequence: TGTGCCAGCTCCCCCGTACGGGACAGGGTTGGGGAGACCCAGTACTTC. Its protein is CASSPVRDRVGETQYF.

The V gene is TRBV11-2, the J gene TRBJ1-5; 8 bases agree with TRBD1. From germline, CDR1 is SGHAT and CDR2 FQNNGV. CDR3 length: 15 amino acids. Trimming at V came to 5 bases and at J to 4 bases, leaving 7 bases not matched to a gene. The CDR3 coding sequence is TGTGCCAGCAGCCCGGACAGGGAAAGAAATCAGCCCCAGCATTTT. Translating it yields CASSPDRERNQPQHF. Full variable domain (rest looked up from reference TRBV11-2 and TRBJ1-5): EAGVAQSPRYKIIEKRQSVAFWCNPISGHATLYWYQQILGQGPKLLIQFQNNGVVDDSQLPKDRFSAERLKGVDSTLKIQPAKLEDSAVYLCASSPDRERNQPQHFGDGTRLSIL.

This clone was observed once. This chain uses TRBV18 with TRBJ2-1, with D uncertain. Trimming removed 0 bases from V and 9 bases from J, with 9 bases in between. This CDR3 has 13 amino acids. Germline V gene lookup returns CDR1 KGHSH and CDR2 LQKENI. CDR3 coding DNA: TGTGCCAGCTCACCACCGAGAGGCAGTGAGCAGTTCTTC. It translates to CASSPPRGSEQFF.

V is TRBV5-1 and J is TRBJ1-5; TRBD1 aligns across 7 bases. Germline CDR1 reads SGHRS; CDR2 reads YFSETQ. J lost 4 bases, V lost 4 bases, and 11 bases had no gene match. The CDR3 extends over 16 amino acids. CDR3 DNA: TGCGCCAGCAGCCCACTGCGGACAGGCGAAAATCAGCCCCAGCATTTT. The encoded protein is CASSPLRTGENQPQHF.

The chain joins TRBV15 to TRBJ2-6; D is perhaps TRBD1 or TRBD2 (5 bases each). The CDR3 consists of 15 residues. V shed 5 bases and J shed 2 bases, with 10 bases lying between them. Germline lookup yields CDR1 LNHNV and CDR2 YYDKDF (reference sequence). The DNA of the CDR3 is TGTGCCACCAGCCGAGGGGCCCCTGGGGCCAACGTCCTGACTTTC. Translated, it gives CATSRGAPGANVLTF.

This sequence joins TRBV4-2 and TRBJ2-7; TRBD1 matches 9 bases. V was pared by 3 bases and J by 5 bases, with 8 bases of the junction left unmatched. Per the germline V gene, CDR1 is LGHNA and CDR2 is YNFKEQ. CDR3 length: 15 amino acids. The CDR3 loop is CASSQLGTGTNEQYF. The CDR3 region has the DNA TGTGCCAGCAGCCAGCTCGGGACAGGGACGAACGAGCAGTACTTC.

This clone showed up many times. The chain joins TRBV30 to TRBJ2-3, with a tentative D call TRBD1 (5 bases). The CDR3 totals 12 residues. Germline loops: CDR1 GTSNPN, CDR2 SVGIG (reference sequence). With 0 bases removed from V and 9 bases from J, the gap between germline ends came to 10 bases. The CDR3 DNA sequence: TGTGCCTGGAGTGTACAGGTCAGCACGCAGTATTTT. Residues: CAWSVQVSTQYF.

This chain uses TRBV15 with TRBJ1-1; TRBD1 matches 7 bases. The V segment lost 3 bases and the J segment 1 base; nucleotides outside the gene matches: 5. Germline-derived CDR1 and CDR2 are LNHNV and YYDKDF (reference sequence). The CDR3 has 15 amino acids. The CDR3 bases are TGTGCCACCAGCAGGCCAGGACAGGCGAACACTGAAGCTTTCTTT. Translation gives CATSRPGQANTEAFF.

This sequence joins TRBV7-2 and TRBJ1-5; maybe TRBD1 (5 bases). V was pared by 5 bases and J by 4 bases, with 9 bases between. The length of the CDR3 is 13 residues. The germline gives CDR1 SGHTA, CDR2 FQGNSA. CDR3 nucleotide sequence: TGTGCCAGCAGCCCACAGGAAAATCAGCCCCAGCATTTT. This encodes CASSPQENQPQHF.

This clone occurred a few times. The gene calls are TRBV4-1 and TRBJ1-4, with D uncertain. With 1 base removed from V and 13 bases from J, the gap between germline ends came to 10 bases. This CDR3 is 12 amino acids long. CDR1 is MGHRA and CDR2 is YSYEKL in the germline V gene. The CDR3 bases are TGCGCCAGCAGCCAAGGTCCCTTTCCACTGTTTTTT. This gives the protein CASSQGPFPLFF.

The chain links TRBV4-1 to TRBJ1-3; 10 nucleotides agree with TRBD1. Trimming cost V 3 bases and J 1 base; bases outside gene matches: 3. Germline CDR1 MGHRA, CDR2 YSYEKL. The CDR3 sequence is 16 residues long. The CDR3 nucleotides are TGCGCCAGCAGCCACCCGGGACAGGGGTCTGGAAACACCATATATTTT. Encoded protein: CASSHPGQGSGNTIYF.

The chain employs TRBV6-5 and TRBJ1-1; D is unresolved. Germline V lookup: CDR1 MNHEY, CDR2 SVGAGI. V was pared by 7 bases and J by 0 bases, with 9 bases between. The CDR3 has 13 residues. CDR3 sequence: CASTGQLNTEAFF. DNA of the CDR3: TGTGCCAGCACAGGCCAGCTGAACACTGAAGCTTTCTTT.